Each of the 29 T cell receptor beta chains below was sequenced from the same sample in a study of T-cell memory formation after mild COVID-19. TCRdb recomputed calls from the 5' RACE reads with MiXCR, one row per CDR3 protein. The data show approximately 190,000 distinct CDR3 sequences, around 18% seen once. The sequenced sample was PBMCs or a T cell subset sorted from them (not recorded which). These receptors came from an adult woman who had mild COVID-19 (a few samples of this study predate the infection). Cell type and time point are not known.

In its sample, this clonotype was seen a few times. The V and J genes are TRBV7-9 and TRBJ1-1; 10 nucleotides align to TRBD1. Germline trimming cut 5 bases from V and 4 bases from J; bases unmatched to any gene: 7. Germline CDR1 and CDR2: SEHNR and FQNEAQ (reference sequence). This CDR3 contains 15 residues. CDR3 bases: TGTGCCAGCAGCCCGCGGACAGGGGGAATCACTGAAGCTTTCTTT. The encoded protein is CASSPRTGGITEAFF. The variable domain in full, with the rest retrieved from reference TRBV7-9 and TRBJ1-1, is DTGVSQNPRHKITKRGQNVTFRCDPISEHNRLYWYRQTLGQGPEFLTYFQNEAQLEKSRLLSDRFSAERPKGSFSTLEIQRTEQGDSAMYLCASSPRTGGITEAFFGQGTRLTVV.

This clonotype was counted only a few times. CDR3 residues: CASIPTGSYEQYF. CDR3 nucleotides: TGTGCCAGCATCCCTACAGGGTCCTACGAGCAGTACTTC. The V call is TRBV6-1, the J call TRBJ2-7; D perhaps matches TRBD1 (6 bases). Between the trimmed V and J ends, which lost 7 bases and 1 base, there was a span of 11 bases. CDR3 length equals 13 residues. Germline CDR1 and CDR2: MNHNS and SASEGT.

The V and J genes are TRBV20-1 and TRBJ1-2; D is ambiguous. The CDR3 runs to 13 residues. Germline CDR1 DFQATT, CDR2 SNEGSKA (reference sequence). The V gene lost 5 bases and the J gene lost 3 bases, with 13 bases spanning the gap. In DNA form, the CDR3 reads TGCAGTGCTTCCGAGGGCCCGGACTATGGCTACACCTTC. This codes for CSASEGPDYGYTF.

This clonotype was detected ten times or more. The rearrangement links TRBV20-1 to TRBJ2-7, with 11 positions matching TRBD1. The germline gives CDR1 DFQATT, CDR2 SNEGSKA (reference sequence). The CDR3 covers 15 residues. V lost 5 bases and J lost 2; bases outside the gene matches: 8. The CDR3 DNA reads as TGCAGTGCTCCCGGGACAGGGGGTTTAGCCTACGAGCAGTACTTC. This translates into CSAPGTGGLAYEQYF.

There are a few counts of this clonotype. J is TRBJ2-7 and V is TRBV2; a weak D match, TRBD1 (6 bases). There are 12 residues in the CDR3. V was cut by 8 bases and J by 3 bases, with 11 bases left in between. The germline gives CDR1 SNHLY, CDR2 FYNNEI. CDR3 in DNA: TGTGCCAGCTGTCGGGACATCTACGAGCAGTACTTC. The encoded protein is CASCRDIYEQYF.

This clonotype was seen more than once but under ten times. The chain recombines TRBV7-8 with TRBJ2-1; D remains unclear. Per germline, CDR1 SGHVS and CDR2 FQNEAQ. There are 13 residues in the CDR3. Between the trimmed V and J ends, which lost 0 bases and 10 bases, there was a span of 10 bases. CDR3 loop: CASSLAETTEQFF. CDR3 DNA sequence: TGTGCCAGCAGCTTAGCGGAGACGACCGAGCAGTTCTTC.

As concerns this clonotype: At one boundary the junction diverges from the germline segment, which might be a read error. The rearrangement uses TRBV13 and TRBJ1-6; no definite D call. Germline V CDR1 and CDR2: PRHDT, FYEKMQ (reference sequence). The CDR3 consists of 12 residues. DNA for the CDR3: TGTGCCAGCAGCTTAGGTGCCGACAACCTTGAATTT. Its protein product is CASSLGADNLEF. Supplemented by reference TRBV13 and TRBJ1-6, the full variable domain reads AAGVIQSPRHLIKEKRETATLKCYPIPRHDTVYWYQQGPGQDPQFLISFYEKMQSDKGSIPDRFSAQQFSDYHSELNMSSLELGDSALYFCASSLGADNLEFGNGTRLTVT.

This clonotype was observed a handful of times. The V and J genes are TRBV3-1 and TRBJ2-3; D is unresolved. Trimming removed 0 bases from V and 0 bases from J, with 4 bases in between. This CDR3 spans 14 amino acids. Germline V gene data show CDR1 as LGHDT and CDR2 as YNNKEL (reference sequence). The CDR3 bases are TGTGCCAGCAGCCAAGAACCAAGCACAGATACGCAGTATTTT. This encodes CASSQEPSTDTQYF.

DNA for the CDR3: TGTGCCAGCAGCTTAGTGTCCAGGGGGCAATCAGATACGCAGTATTTT. The encoded protein is CASSLVSRGQSDTQYF. The genes are TRBV7-6 and TRBJ2-3; 8 nucleotides match TRBD1. The V segment lost 1 base and the J segment 4 bases; nucleotides outside the gene matches: 7. Germline CDR1 is SGHVS and CDR2 is FNYEAQ. CDR3 length: 16 residues.

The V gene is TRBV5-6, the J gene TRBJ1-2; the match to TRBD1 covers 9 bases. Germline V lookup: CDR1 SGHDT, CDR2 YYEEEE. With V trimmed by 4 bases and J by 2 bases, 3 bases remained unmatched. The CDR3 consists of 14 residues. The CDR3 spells CASSTGQGNYGYTF. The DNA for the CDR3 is TGTGCCAGCAGCACGGGACAGGGAAACTATGGCTACACCTTC.

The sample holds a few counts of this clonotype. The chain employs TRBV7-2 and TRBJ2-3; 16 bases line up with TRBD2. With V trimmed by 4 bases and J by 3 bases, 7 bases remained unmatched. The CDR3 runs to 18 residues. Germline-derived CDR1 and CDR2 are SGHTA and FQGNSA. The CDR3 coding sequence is TGTGCCAGCAGCTCTCCCGGGACTAGCGGGGGGGTAACAGATACGCAGTATTTT. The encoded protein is CASSSPGTSGGVTDTQYF.

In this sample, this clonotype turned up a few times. CDR3 nucleotides: TGTGCCAGCAGTTTATATCGACTAGCTTCCGATGAGCAGTTCTTC. This gives the protein CASSLYRLASDEQFF. V usage is TRBV28 and J usage is TRBJ2-1; 7 positions agree with TRBD2. Germline trimming cut 1 base from V and 8 bases from J; bases unmatched to any gene: 8. Germline assignment: CDR1 MDHEN and CDR2 SYDVKM. The CDR3 contains 15 residues.

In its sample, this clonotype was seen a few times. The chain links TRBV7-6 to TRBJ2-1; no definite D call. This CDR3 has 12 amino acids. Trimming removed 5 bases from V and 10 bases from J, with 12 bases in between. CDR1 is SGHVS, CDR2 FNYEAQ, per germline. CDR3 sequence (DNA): TGTGCCAGCAGCCCTCAGGTCGGGGAGCAGTTCTTC. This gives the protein CASSPQVGEQFF. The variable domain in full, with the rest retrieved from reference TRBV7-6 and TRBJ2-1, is GAGVSQSPRYKVTKRGQDVALRCDPISGHVSLYWYRQALGQGPEFLTYFNYEAQQDKSGLPNDRFSAERPEGSISTLTIQRTEQRDSAMYRCASSPQVGEQFFGPGTRLTVL.

CDR3 region: CASSAGQGAWNEQFF. DNA of the CDR3: TGTGCCAGCAGCGCCGGACAGGGGGCGTGGAATGAGCAGTTCTTC. The chain is built from TRBV7-3 and TRBJ2-1, with 11 bases fitting TRBD1. Germline V lookup: CDR1 SGHTA, CDR2 FQGTGA. J gave up 7 bases and V 5 bases, and 7 bases lay outside the gene matches. CDR3 length: 15 amino acids.

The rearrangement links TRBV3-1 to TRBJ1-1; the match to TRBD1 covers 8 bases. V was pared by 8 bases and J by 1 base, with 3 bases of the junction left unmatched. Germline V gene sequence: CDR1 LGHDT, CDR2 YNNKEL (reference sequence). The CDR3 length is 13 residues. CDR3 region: CASGQGANTEAFF. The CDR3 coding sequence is TGTGCCAGCGGACAGGGTGCGAACACTGAAGCTTTCTTT.

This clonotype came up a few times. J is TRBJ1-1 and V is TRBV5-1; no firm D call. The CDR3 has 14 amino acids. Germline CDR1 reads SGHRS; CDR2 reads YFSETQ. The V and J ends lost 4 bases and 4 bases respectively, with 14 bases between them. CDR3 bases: TGCGCCAGCAGCGGAGGAGAGAGGGCCACTGAAGCTTTCTTT. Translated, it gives CASSGGERATEAFF.

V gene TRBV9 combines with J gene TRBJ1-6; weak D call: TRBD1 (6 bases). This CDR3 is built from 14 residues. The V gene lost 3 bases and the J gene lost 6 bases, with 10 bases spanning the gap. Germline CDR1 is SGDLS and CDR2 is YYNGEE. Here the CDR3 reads CASSAQGPNSPLHF. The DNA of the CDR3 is TGTGCCAGCAGCGCACAGGGCCCTAATTCACCCCTCCACTTT.

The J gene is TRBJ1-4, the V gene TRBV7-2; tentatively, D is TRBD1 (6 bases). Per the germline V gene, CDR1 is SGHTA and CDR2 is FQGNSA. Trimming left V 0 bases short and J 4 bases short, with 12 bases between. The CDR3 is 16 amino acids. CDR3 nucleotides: TGTGCCAGCAGCTTAGCCCCAGGACAGTTTAATGAAAAACTGTTTTTT. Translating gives CASSLAPGQFNEKLFF.

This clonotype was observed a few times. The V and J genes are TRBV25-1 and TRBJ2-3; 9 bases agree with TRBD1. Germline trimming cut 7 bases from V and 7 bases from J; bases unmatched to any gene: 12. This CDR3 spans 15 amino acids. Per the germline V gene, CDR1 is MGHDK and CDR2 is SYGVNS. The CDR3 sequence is CASMGWTGDGNTQYF. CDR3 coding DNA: TGTGCCAGCATGGGGTGGACAGGGGACGGGAATACGCAGTATTTT.

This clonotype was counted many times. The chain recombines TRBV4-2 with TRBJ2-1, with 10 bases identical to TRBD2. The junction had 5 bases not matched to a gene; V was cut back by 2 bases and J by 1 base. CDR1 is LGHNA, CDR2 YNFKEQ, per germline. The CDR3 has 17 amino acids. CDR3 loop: CASSQPQTSGSYNEQFF. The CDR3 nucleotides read TGTGCCAGCAGCCAACCTCAGACTAGCGGGTCCTACAATGAGCAGTTCTTC.

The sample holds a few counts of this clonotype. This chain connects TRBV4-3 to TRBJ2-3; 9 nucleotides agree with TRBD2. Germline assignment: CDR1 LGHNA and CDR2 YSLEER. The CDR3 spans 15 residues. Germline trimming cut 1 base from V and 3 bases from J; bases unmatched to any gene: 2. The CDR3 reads CASSQVSGSTDTQYF. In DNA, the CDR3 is TGCGCCAGCAGCCAAGTTAGCGGGAGTACAGATACGCAGTATTTT.

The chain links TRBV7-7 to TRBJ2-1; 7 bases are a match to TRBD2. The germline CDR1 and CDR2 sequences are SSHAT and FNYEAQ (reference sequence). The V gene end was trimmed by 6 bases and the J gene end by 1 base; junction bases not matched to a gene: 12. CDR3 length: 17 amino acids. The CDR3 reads CASSPSGGRVSYNEQFF. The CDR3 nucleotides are TGTGCCAGCAGTCCTAGTGGGGGGAGGGTTTCCTACAATGAGCAGTTCTTC.

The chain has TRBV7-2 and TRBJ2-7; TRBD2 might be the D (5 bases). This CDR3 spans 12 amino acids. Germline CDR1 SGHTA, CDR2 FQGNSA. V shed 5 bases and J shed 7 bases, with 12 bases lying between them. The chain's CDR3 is CASSRYTGEQYF. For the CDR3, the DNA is TGTGCCAGCAGCAGATATACGGGAGAGCAGTACTTC.

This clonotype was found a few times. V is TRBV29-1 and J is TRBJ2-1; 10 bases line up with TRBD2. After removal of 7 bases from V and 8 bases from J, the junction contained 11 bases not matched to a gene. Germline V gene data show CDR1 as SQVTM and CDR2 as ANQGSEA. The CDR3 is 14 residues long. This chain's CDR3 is CSAHTSSGSHEQFF. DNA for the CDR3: TGCAGCGCCCACACGTCTAGCGGGAGCCATGAGCAGTTCTTC.

The CDR3 DNA sequence: TGTGCCAGCAGCTTGGGCAGGGAAAGGTCTCAGCCCCAGCATTTT. Translating gives CASSLGRERSQPQHF. The chain uses TRBV7-2 and TRBJ1-5; possible D gene TRBD1, 5 bases. CDR1 SGHTA and CDR2 FQGNSA come from the germline V gene. The CDR3 consists of 15 residues. The V gene lost 3 bases and the J gene lost 6 bases, with 15 bases spanning the gap.

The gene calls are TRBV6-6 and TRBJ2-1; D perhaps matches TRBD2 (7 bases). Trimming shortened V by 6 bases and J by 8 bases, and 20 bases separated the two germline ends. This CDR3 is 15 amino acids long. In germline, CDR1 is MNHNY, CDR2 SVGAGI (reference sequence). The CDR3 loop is CASRIAEGGIHEQFF. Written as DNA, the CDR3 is TGTGCCAGCAGAATAGCGGAGGGGGGGATCCATGAGCAGTTCTTC.

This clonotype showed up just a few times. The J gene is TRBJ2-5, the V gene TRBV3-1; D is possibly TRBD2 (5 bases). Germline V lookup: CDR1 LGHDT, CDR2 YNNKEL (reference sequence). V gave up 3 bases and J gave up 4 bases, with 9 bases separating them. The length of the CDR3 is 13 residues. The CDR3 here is CASSQASSETQYF. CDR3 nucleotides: TGTGCCAGCAGCCAGGCTAGCTCAGAGACCCAGTACTTC.

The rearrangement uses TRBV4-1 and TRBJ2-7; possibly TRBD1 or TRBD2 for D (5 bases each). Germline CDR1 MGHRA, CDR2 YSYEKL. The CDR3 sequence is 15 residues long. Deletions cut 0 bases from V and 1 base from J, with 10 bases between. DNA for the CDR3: TGCGCCAGCAGCCAAGAGTTTGGGGGTTCCTACGAGCAGTACTTC. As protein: CASSQEFGGSYEQYF.

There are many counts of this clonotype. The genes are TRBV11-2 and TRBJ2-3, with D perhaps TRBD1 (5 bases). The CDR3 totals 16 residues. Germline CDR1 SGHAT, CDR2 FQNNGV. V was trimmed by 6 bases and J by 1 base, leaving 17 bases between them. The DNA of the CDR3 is TGTGCCAGCAGATTAAGGGGAATTCTTGGCACAGATACGCAGTATTTT. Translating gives CASRLRGILGTDTQYF.